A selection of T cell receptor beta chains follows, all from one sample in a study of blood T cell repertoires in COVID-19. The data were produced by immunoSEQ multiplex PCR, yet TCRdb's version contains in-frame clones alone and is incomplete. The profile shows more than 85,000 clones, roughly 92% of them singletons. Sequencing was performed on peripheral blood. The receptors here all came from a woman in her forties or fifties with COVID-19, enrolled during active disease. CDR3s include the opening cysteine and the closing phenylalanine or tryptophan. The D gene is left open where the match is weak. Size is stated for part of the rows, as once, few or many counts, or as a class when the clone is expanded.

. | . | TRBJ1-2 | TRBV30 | TGTGCCTGGAGTGTACCGCATCCGGGGGGGTATGGCTACACCTTC | CAWSVPHPGGYGYTF
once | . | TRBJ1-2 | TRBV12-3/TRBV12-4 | TGTGCCAGCAGCGTAGGGGCGAGTGGCTACACCTTC | CASSVGASGYTF
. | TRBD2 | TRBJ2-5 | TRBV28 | TGTGCCAGCAGTCCTAGCGGGGGAACGGGAGAGACCCAGTACTTC | CASSPSGGTGETQYF
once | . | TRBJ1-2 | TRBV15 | TGTGCCACCAGCAGAGAAGAGGGAGAGAACTATGGCTACACCTTC | CATSREEGENYGYTF
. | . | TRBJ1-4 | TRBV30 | TGTGCCTGGAGTGTACTTGAGTTGGAAAAACTGTTTTTT | CAWSVLELEKLFF
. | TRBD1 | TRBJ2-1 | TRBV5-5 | TGTGCCAGCAGCTTAGTCCCCACGGGACAGAGGTTCTTC | CASSLVPTGQRFF
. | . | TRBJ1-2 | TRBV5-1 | TGCGCCAGCAGCTTGGACGGAGACTATGGCTACACCTTC | CASSLDGDYGYTF
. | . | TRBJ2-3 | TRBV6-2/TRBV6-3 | TGTGCCAGCAGTTACTCTACGGGGGTGGATACGCAGTATTTT | CASSYSTGVDTQYF
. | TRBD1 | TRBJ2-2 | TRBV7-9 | TGTGCCAGCAGCCCTGTCCCGGGACAGGGGGACACCGGGGAGCTGTTTTTT | CASSPVPGQGDTGELFF
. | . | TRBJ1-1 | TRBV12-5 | TGTGCTAGTGGTTTGGGGGGGCCCGAAGCTTTCTTT | CASGLGGPEAFF
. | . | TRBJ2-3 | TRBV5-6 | TGTGCCAGCAGCCCCGGAGAGGGTACAGATACGCAGTATTTT | CASSPGEGTDTQYF
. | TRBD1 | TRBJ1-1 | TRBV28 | TGTGCCAGCAGTTTTTCGGGCAGGGGGTACACTGAAGCTTTCTTT | CASSFSGRGYTEAFF
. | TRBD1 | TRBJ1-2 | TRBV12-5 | TGTGCTAGTGGTAAGACAGGGGGAGGCTACACCTTC | CASGKTGGGYTF
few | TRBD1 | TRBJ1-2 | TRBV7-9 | TGTGCCAGCAGTTCCGGGACAGGGGGCCTTGGCTACACCTTC | CASSSGTGGLGYTF
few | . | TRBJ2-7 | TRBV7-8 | TGTGCCAGCAGCGAGGCAGCCCACTACGAGCAGTACTTC | CASSEAAHYEQYF
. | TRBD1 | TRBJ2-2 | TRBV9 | TGTGCCAGCAGCGTGGAGGGACAGGTCGTATTATTTGGAAGCACCGGGGAGCTGTTTTTT | CASSVEGQVVLFGSTGELFF
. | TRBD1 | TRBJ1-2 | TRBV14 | TGTGCCAGCAGCCAAACGACAGGGGGCTTCTATGGCTACACCTTC | CASSQTTGGFYGYTF
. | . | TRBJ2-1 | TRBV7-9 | TGTGCCAGCAGCTTAGTGCTGGGCGACAATGAGCAGTTCTTC | CASSLVLGDNEQFF
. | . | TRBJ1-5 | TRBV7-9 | TGTGCCAGCAGCTTAGGAGGAGGTGGCAATCAGCCCCAGCATTTT | CASSLGGGGNQPQHF
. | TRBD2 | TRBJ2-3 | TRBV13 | TGTGCCAGCAGCTTTGGTCGGGGGGGGACGACAGATACGCAGTATTTT | CASSFGRGGTTDTQYF
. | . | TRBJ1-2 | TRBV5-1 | TGCGCCAGCAGCTTGAGAGGAGGTGGGGTCCCTGACTATGGCTACACCTTC | CASSLRGGGVPDYGYTF
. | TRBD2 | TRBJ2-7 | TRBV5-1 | TGCGCCAGCAGTTTAGCGGGGGGGTTGGTCCACGAGCAGTACTTC | CASSLAGGLVHEQYF
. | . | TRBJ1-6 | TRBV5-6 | TGTGCCAGCAGCTTGGAACAGTATAATTCACCCCTCCACTTT | CASSLEQYNSPLHF
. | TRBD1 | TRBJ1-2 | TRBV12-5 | TGTGCTAGTGGGCCCGGACAGGGTGGTAACTATGGCTACACCTTC | CASGPGQGGNYGYTF
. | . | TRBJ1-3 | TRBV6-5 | TGTGCCAGCACCCTAAACAGTTATGGAAACACCATATATTTT | CASTLNSYGNTIYF
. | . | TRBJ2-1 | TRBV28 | TGTGCCAGTAAAGTAAGATTCGGGGGGCATGAGCAGTTCTTC | CASKVRFGGHEQFF
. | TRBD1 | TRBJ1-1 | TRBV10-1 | TGCGCCAGCAGTGAGTCTTCGACAGGGGGAACCACTGAAGCTTTCTTT | CASSESSTGGTTEAFF
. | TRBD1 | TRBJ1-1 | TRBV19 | TGTGCCAGCCGTTCGGACAGGGTGAACACTGAAGCTTTCTTT | CASRSDRVNTEAFF
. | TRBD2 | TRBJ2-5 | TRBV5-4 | TGTGCCAGCAGCCCTGACCTCCTACTAGCGGTCCAAGAGACCCAGTACTTC | CASSPDLLLAVQETQYF
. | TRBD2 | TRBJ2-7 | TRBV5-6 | TGTGCCAGCAGCGGTGGGCTAGCGGGGGGGACCTCCTACGAGCAGTACTTC | CASSGGLAGGTSYEQYF
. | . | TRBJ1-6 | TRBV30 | TGTGCCTGGAGGGGAGCGCCCTTGGAGAGCTCCTATAATTCACCCCTCCACTTT | CAWRGAPLESSYNSPLHF
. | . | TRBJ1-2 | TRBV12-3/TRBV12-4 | TGTGCCAGCAGTTTAGACAGGGTACGGGGCTACACCTTC | CASSLDRVRGYTF
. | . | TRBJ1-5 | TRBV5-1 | TGCGCCAGCAGCGACCCACGACAGAGAATATACTATAGCAATCAGCCCCAGCATTTT | CASSDPRQRIYYSNQPQHF
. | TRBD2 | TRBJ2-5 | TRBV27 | TGTGCCAGCAGTTCCTCCGGGACTACCCAAGAGACCCAGTACTTC | CASSSSGTTQETQYF
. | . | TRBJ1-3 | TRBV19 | TGTGCCAGTAGAGGAGGAAGGAGCTCTGGAAACACCATATATTTT | CASRGGRSSGNTIYF
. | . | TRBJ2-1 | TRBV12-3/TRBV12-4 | TGTGCCAGCAGTTTTGGGGGGAATGAGCAGTTCTTC | CASSFGGNEQFF
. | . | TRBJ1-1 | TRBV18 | TGTGCCAGCTCACCCCTCTCCGGACAGAGTATGAACACTGAAGCTTTCTTT | CASSPLSGQSMNTEAFF
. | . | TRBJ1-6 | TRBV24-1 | TGTGCCACCAGTGACCATCATTCACCCCTCCACTTT | CATSDHHSPLHF